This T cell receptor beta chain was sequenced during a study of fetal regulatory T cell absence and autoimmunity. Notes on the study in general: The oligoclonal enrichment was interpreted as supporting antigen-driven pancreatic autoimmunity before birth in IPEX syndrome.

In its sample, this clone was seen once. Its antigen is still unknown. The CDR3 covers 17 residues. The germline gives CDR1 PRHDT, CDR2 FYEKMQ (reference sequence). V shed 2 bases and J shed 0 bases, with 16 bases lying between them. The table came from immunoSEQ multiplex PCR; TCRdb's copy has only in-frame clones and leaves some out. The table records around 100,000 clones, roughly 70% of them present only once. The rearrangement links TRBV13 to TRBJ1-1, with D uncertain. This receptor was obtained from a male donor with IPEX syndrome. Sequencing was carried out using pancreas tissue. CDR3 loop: CASSLSSKGLMNTEAFF. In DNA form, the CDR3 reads TGTGCCAGCAGCTTAAGCTCGAAGGGCCTCATGAACACTGAAGCTTTCTTT.